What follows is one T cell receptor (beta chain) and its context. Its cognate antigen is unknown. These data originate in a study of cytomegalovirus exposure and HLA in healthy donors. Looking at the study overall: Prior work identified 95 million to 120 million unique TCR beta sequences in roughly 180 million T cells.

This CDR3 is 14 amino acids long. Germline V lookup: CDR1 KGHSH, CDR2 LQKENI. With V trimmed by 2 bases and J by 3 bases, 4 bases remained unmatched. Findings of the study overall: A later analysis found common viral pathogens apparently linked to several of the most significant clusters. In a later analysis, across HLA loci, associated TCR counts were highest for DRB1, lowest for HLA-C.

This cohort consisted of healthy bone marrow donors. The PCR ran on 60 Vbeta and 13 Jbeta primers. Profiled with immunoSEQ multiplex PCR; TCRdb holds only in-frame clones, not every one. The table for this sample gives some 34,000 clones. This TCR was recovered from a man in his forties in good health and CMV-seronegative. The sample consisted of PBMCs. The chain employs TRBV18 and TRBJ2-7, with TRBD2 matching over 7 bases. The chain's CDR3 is CASSPGGGYYEQYF. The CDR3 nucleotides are TGTGCCAGCTCACCAGGCGGGGGTTACTACGAGCAGTACTTC.